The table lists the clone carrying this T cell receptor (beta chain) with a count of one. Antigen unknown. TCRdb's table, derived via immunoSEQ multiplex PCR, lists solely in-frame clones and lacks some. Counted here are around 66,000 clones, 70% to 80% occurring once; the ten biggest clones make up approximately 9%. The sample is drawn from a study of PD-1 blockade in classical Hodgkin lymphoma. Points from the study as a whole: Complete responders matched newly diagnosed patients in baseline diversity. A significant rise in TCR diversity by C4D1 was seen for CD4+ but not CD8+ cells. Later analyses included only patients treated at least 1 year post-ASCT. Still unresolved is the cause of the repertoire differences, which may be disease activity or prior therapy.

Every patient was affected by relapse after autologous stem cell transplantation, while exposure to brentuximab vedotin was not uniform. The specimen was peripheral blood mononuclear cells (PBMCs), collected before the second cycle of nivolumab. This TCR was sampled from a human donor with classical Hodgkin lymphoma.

The CDR3 bases are TGTGCCAGTAGTGCGGCCCGGACCTACGAGCAGTACTTC. This gives the protein CASSAARTYEQYF. The chain joins TRBV19 to TRBJ2-7, with unresolved D. Germline lookup yields CDR1 LNHDA and CDR2 SQIVND (reference sequence). V lost 5 bases, J lost 2 bases, and 10 bases lay in between. The CDR3 extends over 13 amino acids.